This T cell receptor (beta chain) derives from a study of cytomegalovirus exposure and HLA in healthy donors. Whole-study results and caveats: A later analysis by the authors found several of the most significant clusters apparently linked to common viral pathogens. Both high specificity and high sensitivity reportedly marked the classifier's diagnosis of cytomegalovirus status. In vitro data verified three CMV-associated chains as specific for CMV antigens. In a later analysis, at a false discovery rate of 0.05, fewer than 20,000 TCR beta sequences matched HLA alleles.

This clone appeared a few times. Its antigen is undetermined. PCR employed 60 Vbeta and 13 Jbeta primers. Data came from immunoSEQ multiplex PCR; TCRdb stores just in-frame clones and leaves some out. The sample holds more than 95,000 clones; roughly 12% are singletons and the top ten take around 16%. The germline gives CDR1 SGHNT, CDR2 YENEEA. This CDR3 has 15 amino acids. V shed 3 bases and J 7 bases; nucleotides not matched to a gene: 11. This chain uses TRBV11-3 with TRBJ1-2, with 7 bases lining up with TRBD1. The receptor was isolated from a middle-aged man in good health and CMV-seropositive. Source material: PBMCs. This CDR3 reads CASSLVRGRGSGYTF. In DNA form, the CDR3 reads TGTGCCAGCAGCTTGGTAAGGGGGCGCGGCTCTGGCTACACCTTC.